This T cell receptor beta chain was recovered during a study of T cells after yellow fever vaccination. In TCRdb, the 5' RACE reads were re-called with MiXCR into one record per CDR3 protein. This table holds over 300,000 distinct CDR3 sequences, around 6.8% found once. The CDR3 is 15 amino acids. Per the germline V gene, CDR1 is SNHLY and CDR2 is FYNNEI. J lost 5 bases, V lost 7 bases, and 10 bases had no gene match. This clonotype appeared many times. This chain joins TRBV2 and TRBJ2-1, with 8 nucleotides matching TRBD2. The material sequenced was PBMCs, taken more than 40 days after the first yellow fever vaccination. The clonotype comes from a man between 18 and 35 years old who received the YFV17D yellow fever vaccine. CDR3 sequence (DNA): TGTGCCAGCACAATCGGGGGGGGATCCCACAATGAGCAGTTCTTC. It codes for CASTIGGGSHNEQFF.